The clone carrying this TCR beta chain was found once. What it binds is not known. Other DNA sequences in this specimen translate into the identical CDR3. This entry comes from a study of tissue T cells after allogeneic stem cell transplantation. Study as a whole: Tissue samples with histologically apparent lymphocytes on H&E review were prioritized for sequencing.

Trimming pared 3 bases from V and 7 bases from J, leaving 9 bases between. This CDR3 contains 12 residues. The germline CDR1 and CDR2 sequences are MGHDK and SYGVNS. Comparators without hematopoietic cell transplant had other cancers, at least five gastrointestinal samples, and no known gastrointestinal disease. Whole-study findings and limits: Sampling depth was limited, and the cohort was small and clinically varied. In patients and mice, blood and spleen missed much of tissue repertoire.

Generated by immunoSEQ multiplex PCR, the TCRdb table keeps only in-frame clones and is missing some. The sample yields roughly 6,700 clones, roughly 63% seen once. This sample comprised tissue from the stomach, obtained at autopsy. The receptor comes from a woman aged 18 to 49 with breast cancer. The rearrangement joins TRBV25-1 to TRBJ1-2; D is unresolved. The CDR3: CASSEGGSGYTF. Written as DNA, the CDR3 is TGTGCCAGCAGTGAGGGTGGCTCTGGCTACACCTTC.